This T cell receptor beta chain was captured by sequencing in a study of T cell responses to AZD1222 COVID-19 vaccine. TCRdb's table, derived via immunoSEQ multiplex PCR, lists solely in-frame clones and lacks some. This repertoire shows about 110,000 clones, roughly 88% found once; its top ten account for roughly 18%. As for this clone: The antigen remains unidentified.

Study-wide results and limits: The span of vaccine-associated CD4 TCRs extended across spike, with dominance at 160-218 and 743-854. Compared with day 0, the breadth and depth of the Spike-specific TCR repertoire rose significantly after two doses of AZD1222.

Trimming took off 5 bases at V and 10 bases at J, with 20 bases between the two ends. The CDR3 is made up of 15 amino acids. Germline CDR1 SGHTA, CDR2 FQGNSA. The chain combines TRBV7-2 with TRBJ1-4; TRBD1 is a possible D gene (5 bases). The receptor comes from an adult in good health. Specimen: peripheral blood, collected on day 0 of AZD1222 vaccination. The CDR3 DNA sequence: TGTGCCAGCAGCCTAAGGGACGGAGAAATGGGAAAACTGTTTTTT. It specifies CASSLRDGEMGKLFF.